A selection of T cell receptor beta chains follows, all from one sample in a study of T cell responses to AZD1222 COVID-19 vaccine. Only in-frame clones appear in the TCRdb table, and some are missing; sequencing was by immunoSEQ multiplex PCR. Of 80,000 to 95,000 clones listed, 85% to 90% are singletons. The sequencing here drew on peripheral blood, taken on day 0 of AZD1222 vaccination. Source of these receptors: an adult in good health. Each CDR3 is given without its conserved first and last residue.

TRBV6-5	ASSYGGTGELF
TRBV20-1	SVHRAYEQY
TRBV12-5	ASGLNTDGYT
TRBV5-1	ASSPQGANGNQPQH
TRBV7-2	ASSRGSPRGRAF
TRBV27	ASSLLVGAEAF
TRBV25-1	ASREQGLGYNEQF
TRBV28	ASSYPGANVLT
TRBV28	ASSSGQPLNGYT
TRBV11-1	ASSLVASSSYEQY
TRBV6-2/TRBV6-3	ASSLRPGGLSQQPQH
TRBV24-1	ATSDYRTDTQY
TRBV30	AWSRDRYEQY
TRBV4-1	ASSQIRARMNTEAF
TRBV4-1	ASSQDGGGLTEAF
TRBV19	ASSIARANTGELF